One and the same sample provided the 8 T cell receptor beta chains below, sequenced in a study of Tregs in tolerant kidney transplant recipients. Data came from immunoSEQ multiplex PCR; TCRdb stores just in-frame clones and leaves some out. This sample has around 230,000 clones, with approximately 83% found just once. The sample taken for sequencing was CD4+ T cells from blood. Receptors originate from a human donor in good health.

CDR3 coding DNA: TGTGCCAGCAGCTTAATCGACAGTCAAGAGACCCAGTACTTC. Protein product: CASSLIDSQETQYF. The chain has TRBV7-9 and TRBJ2-5, with D possibly TRBD1 on 5 matching bases. The CDR3 has 14 amino acids. V lost 2 bases and J lost 2, with 9 bases in between. CDR1 and CDR2 from the germline V gene are SEHNR and FQNEAQ (reference sequence).

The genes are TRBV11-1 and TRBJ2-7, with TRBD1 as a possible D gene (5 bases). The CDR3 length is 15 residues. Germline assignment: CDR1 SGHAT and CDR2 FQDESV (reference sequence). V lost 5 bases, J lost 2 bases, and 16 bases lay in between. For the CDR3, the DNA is TGTGCCAGCAGCCTCGAGTGGGGCCGGCCCTACGAGCAGTACTTC. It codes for CASSLEWGRPYEQYF.

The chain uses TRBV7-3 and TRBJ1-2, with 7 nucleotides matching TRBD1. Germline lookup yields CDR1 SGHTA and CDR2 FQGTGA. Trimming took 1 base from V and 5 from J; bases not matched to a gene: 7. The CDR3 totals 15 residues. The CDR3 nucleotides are TGTGCCAGCAGCTTAAATCGCAGGGGGGCTTATGGCTACACCTTC. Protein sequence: CASSLNRRGAYGYTF.

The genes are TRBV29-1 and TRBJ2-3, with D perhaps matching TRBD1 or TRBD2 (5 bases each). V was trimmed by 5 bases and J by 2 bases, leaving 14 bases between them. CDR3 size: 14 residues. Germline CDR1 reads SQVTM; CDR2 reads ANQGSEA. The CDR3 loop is CSVNRDPYTDTQYF. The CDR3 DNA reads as TGCAGCGTTAACCGGGACCCTTACACAGATACGCAGTATTTT.

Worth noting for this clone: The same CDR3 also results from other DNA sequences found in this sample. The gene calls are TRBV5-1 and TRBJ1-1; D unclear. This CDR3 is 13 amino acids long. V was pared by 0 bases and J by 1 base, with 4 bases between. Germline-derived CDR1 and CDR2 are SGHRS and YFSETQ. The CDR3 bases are TGCGCCAGCAGCTTGGGACGGAACACTGAAGCTTTCTTT. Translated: CASSLGRNTEAFF. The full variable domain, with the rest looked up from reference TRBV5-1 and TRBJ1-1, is KAGVTQTPRYLIKTRGQQVTLSCSPISGHRSVSWYQQTPGQGLQFLFEYFSETQRNKGNFPGRFSGRQFSNSRSEMNVSTLELGDSALYLCASSLGRNTEAFFGQGTRLTVV.

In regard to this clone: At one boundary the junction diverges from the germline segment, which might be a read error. The CDR3 here is CASSLQEPPGFF. The CDR3 region has the DNA TGCGCCAGCAGCCTACAGGAACCCCCAGGGTTCTTC. This rearrangement joins TRBV5-1 to TRBJ2-7; TRBD1 might be the D (5 bases). Germline CDR1 reads SGHRS; CDR2 reads YFSETQ. The CDR3 contains 12 residues.

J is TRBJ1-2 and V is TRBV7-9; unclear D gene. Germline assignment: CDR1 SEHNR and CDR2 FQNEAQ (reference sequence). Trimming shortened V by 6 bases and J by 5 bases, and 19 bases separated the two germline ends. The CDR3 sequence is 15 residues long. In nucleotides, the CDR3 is TGTGCCAGCAGTTCCTCCGGACTAAGGAGGTATGGCTACACCTTC. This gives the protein CASSSSGLRRYGYTF.

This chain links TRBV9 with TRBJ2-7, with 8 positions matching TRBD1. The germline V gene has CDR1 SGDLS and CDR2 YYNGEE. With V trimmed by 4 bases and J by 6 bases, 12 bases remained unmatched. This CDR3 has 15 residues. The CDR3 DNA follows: TGTGCCAGCAGCTCCCACAGGGGGGAAGGGGGCGAGCAGTACTTC. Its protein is CASSSHRGEGGEQYF.